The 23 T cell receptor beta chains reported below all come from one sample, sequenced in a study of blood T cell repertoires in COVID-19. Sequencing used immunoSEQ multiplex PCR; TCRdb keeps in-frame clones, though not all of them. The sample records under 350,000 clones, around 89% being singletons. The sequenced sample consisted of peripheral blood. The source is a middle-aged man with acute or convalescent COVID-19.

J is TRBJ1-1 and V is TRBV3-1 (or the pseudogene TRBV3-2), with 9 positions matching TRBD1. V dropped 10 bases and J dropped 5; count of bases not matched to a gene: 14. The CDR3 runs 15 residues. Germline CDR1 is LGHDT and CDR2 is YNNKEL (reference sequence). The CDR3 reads CATQSSGTGRTEAFF. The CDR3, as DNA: TGTGCCACTCAAAGCTCGGGGACAGGGAGAACTGAAGCTTTCTTT.

The CDR3 is CATSDLSGADTQYF. CDR3 DNA: TGTGCCACCAGTGATTTGTCCGGTGCAGATACGCAGTATTTT. The chain uses TRBV24-1 and TRBJ2-3; D call uncertain. CDR3 length equals 14 residues. Between the trimmed V and J ends, which lost 0 bases and 4 bases, there was a span of 7 bases. The germline gives CDR1 KGHDR, CDR2 SFDVKD.

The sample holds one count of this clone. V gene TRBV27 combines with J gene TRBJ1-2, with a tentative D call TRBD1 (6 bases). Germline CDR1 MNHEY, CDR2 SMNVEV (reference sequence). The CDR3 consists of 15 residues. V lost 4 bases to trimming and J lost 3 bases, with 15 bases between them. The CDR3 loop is CASSSPSAGDYGYTF. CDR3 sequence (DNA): TGTGCCAGCAGTTCCCCTTCCGCAGGGGACTATGGCTACACCTTC.

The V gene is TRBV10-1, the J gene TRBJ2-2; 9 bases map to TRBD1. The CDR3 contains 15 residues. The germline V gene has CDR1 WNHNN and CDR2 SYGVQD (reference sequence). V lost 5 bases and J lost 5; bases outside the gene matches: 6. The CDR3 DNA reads TGCGCCAGCAGTACTGACAGGGGGAAAACCGGGGAGCTGTTTTTT. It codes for CASSTDRGKTGELFF.

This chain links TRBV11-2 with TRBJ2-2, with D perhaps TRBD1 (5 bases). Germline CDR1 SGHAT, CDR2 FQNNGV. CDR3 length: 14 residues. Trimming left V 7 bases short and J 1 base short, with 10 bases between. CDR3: CASTPGLNTGELFF. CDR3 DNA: TGTGCCAGCACCCCAGGGTTGAACACCGGGGAGCTGTTTTTT.

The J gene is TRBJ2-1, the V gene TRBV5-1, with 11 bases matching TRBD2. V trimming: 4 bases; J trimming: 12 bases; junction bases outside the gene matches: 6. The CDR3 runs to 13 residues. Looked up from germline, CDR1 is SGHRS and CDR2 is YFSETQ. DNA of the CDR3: TGCGCCAGCAGCCAGACTAGCGGGGAAGTGCAGTTCTTC. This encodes CASSQTSGEVQFF.

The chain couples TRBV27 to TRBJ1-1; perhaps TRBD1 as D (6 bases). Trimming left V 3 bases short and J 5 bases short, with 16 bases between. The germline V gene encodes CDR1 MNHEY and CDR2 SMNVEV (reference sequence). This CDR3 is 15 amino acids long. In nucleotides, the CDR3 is TGTGCCAGCAGTTTGGGGGGGGGCGCGAGTACTGAAGCTTTCTTT. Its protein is CASSLGGGASTEAFF.

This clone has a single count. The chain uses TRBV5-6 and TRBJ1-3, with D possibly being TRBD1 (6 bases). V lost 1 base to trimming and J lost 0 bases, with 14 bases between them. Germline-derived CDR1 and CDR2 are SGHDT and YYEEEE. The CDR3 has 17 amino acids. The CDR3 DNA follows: TGTGCCAGCAGCTTGCGACAGGTCTTATACTCTGGAAACACCATATATTTT. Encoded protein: CASSLRQVLYSGNTIYF.

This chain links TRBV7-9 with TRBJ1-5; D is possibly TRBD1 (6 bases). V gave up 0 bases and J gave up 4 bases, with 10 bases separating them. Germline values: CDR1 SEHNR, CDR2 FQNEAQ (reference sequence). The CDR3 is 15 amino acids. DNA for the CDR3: TGTGCCAGCAGCTTAGCAGGGGGAAGGAATCAGCCCCAGCATTTT. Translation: CASSLAGGRNQPQHF. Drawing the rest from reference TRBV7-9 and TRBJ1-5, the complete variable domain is DTGVSQNPRHKITKRGQNVTFRCDPISEHNRLYWYRQTLGQGPEFLTYFQNEAQLEKSRLLSDRFSAERPKGSFSTLEIQRTEQGDSAMYLCASSLAGGRNQPQHFGDGTRLSIL.

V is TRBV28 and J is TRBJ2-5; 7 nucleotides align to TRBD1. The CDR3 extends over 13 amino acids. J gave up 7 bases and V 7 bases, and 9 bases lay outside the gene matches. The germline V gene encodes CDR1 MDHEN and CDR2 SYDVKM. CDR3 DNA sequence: TGTGCCAGCACACACAGGGGCGAAGGGACCCAGTACTTC. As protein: CASTHRGEGTQYF.

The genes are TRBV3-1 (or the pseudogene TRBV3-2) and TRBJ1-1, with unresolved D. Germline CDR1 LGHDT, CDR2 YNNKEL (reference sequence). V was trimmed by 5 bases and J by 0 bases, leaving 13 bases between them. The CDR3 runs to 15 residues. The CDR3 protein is CASSKVGSMNTEAFF. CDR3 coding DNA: TGTGCCAGCAGCAAAGTGGGCAGTATGAACACTGAAGCTTTCTTT.

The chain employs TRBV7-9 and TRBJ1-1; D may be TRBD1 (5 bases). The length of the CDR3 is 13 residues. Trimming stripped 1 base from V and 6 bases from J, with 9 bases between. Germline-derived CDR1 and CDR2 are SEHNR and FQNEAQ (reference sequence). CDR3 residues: CASSLDRGAEAFF. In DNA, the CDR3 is TGTGCCAGCAGCTTAGACCGGGGGGCTGAAGCTTTCTTT.

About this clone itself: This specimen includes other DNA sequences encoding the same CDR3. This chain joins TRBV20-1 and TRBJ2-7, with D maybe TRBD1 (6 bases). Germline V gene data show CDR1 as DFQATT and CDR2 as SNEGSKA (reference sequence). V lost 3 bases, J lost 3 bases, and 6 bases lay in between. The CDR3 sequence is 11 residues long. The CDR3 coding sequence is TGCAGTGCTAGGGACAGCTACGAGCAGTACTTC. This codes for CSARDSYEQYF.

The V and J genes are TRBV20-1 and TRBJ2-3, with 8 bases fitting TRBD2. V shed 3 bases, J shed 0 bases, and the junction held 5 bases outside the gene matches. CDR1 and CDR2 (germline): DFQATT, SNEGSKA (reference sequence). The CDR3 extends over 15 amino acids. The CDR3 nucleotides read TGCAGTGCTAGTTGGGCGGGGGGAAGCACAGATACGCAGTATTTT. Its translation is CSASWAGGSTDTQYF.

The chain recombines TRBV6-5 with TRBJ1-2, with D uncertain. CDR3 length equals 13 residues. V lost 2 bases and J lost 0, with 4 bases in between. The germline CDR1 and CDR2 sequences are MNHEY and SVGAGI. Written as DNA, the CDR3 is TGTGCCAGCAGTTACACAGCTAACTATGGCTACACCTTC. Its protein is CASSYTANYGYTF.

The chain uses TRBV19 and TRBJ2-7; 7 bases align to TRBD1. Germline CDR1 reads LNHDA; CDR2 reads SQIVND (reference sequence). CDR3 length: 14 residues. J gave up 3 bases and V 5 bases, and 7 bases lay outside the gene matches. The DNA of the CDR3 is TGTGCCAGTAGTCCCTGGGGACAGAGCTACGAGCAGTACTTC. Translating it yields CASSPWGQSYEQYF.

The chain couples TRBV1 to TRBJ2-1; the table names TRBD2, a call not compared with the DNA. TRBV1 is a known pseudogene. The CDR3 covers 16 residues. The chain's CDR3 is CTSSQVNSGDYNEQFF. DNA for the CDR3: TGCACCAGCAGCCAAGTCAATAGCGGGGACTACAATGAGCAGTTCTTC.

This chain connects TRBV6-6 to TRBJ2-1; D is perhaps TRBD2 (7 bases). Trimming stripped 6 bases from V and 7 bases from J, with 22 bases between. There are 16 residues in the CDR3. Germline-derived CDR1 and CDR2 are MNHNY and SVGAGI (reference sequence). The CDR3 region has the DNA TGTGCCAGCAGCCCTGGGGGGGCTCTAGTGAGAAATGAGCAGTTCTTC. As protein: CASSPGGALVRNEQFF.

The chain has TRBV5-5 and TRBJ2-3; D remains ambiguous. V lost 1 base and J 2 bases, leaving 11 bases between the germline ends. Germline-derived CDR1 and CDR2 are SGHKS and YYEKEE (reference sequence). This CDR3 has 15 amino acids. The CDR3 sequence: CASSLLYYVTDTQYF. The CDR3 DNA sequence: TGTGCCAGCAGCTTGCTGTACTACGTCACAGATACGCAGTATTTT.

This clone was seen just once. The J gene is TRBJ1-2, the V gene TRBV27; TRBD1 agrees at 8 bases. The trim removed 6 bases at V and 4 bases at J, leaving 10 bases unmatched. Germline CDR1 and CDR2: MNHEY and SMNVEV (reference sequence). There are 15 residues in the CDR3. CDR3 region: CASSPGDRSFYGYTF. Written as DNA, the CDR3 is TGTGCCAGCAGCCCTGGGGACAGGAGTTTCTATGGCTACACCTTC.

The chain's CDR3 is CASSVRQGGIGSGANVLTF. The CDR3 nucleotides read TGTGCCAGCAGCGTTAGACAGGGAGGAATAGGATCTGGGGCCAACGTCCTGACTTTC. V is TRBV9 and J is TRBJ2-6; possibly TRBD1 for D (7 bases). Germline CDR1 is SGDLS and CDR2 is YYNGEE. The germline V and J ends were trimmed by 2 bases and 1 base, with 19 bases remaining between them. This CDR3 spans 19 amino acids.

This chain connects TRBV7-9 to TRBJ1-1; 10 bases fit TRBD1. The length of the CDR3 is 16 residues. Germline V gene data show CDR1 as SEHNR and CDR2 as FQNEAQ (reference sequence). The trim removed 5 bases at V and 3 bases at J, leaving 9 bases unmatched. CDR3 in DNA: TGTGCCAGCAGCCCGACCCAGGGACAGGGGTACACTGAAGCTTTCTTT. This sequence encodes CASSPTQGQGYTEAFF.

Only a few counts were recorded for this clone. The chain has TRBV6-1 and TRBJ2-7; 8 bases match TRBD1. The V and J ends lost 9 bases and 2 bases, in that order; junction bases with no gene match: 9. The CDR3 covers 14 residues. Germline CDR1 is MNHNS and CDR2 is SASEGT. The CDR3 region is CASGPDRVAYEQYF. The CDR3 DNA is TGTGCCAGTGGACCGGACAGGGTAGCCTACGAGCAGTACTTC.